Below, 3 T cell receptor beta chains from the same sample are listed, as sequenced in a study of shared clonotypes between healthy human individuals. Generated by immunoSEQ multiplex PCR, the TCRdb table keeps only in-frame clones and is missing some. The sample lists approximately 2.3 million clones, over 85% seen once, with about 0.41% in the top ten. Input material: naive CD4+ T cells from PBMCs. Documented subset: CD45RA+ positively selected. These receptors originate from a man aged 18 to 30 in good health. Some clones in this sample may be carry-over from other donors' samples.

The chain couples TRBV2 to TRBJ2-2; 8 nucleotides line up with TRBD2. The CDR3 runs to 17 residues. CDR1 SNHLY and CDR2 FYNNEI come from the germline V gene. With V trimmed by 9 bases and J by 4 bases, 16 bases remained unmatched. The CDR3 sequence is CASRGPGLGKPTGELFF. The CDR3, as DNA: TGTGCCAGTCGGGGACCGGGACTAGGAAAGCCCACCGGGGAGCTGTTTTTT.

V usage is TRBV6-1 and J usage is TRBJ2-2, with 9 bases fitting TRBD1. Germline values: CDR1 MNHNS, CDR2 SASEGT. J lost 6 bases, V lost 5 bases, and 4 bases had no gene match. This CDR3 is 14 amino acids long. CDR3 nucleotides: TGTGCCAGCAGTCGACAGGGGGTGGCCGGGGAGCTGTTTTTT. Translation: CASSRQGVAGELFF.

J is TRBJ2-5 and V is TRBV11-3; D is perhaps TRBD1 or TRBD2 (5 bases each). The CDR3 sequence is 15 residues long. Trimming stripped 6 bases from V and 4 bases from J, with 18 bases between. Germline lookup yields CDR1 SGHNT and CDR2 YENEEA. The CDR3 DNA reads as TGTGCCAGCAGTCTAGGGTCCGGGGCTGTAGAGACCCAGTACTTC. It specifies CASSLGSGAVETQYF.